This T cell receptor beta chain was sequenced during a study of T cell responses to AZD1222 COVID-19 vaccine. Points on this clone: Its antigen is not identified.

The repertoire was sequenced with immunoSEQ multiplex PCR; TCRdb's copy has only in-frame clones and lacks some. The data hold 89,000 or so clones, with around 90% observed a single time. Study-wide findings and caveats: Repertoires were obtained only post-peak T cell response. Across spike, vaccine-associated CD4 TCRs were found, dominant at 160-218 and 743-854. Seropositivity was recorded at baseline in only 6 or 7 AZD1222 recipients.

Germline V gene lookup returns CDR1 SGDLS and CDR2 YYNGEE. The CDR3 loop spans 16 amino acids. J lost 4 bases, V lost 4 bases, and 11 bases had no gene match. Both about-4-week and about-12-week second-dose recipients were combined. Sequences were derived from peripheral blood, sampled 28 days after the second AZD1222 dose. The origin of this receptor is an adult who received the AZD1222 COVID-19 vaccine. The V and J genes are TRBV9 and TRBJ2-3; 8 nucleotides match TRBD2. CDR3 sequence reads: CASSHTTGGGSDTQYF. CDR3 DNA: TGTGCCAGCAGCCACACTACCGGGGGGGGCTCAGATACGCAGTATTTT.